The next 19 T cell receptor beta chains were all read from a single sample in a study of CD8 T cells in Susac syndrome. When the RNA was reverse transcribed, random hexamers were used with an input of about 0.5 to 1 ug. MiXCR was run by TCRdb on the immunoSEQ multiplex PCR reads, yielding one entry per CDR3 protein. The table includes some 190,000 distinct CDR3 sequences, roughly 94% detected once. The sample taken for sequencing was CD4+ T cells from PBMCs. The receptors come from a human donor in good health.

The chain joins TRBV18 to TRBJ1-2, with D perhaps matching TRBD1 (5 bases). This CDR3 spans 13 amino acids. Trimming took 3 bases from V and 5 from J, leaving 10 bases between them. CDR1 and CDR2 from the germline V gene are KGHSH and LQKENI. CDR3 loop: CASSPEGSYGYTF. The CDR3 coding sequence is TGTGCCAGCTCACCTGAGGGGAGTTATGGCTACACCTTC.

CDR3 protein: CSARDPNSHQYF. As DNA, the CDR3 is TGCAGTGCTAGAGATCCCAACAGTCACCAGTACTTC. The chain recombines TRBV20-1 with TRBJ2-5; no reliable D call. Trimming cost V 0 bases and J 10 bases, with 12 bases left between them. The CDR3 is made up of 12 amino acids. The germline CDR1 and CDR2 sequences are DFQATT and SNEGSKA (reference sequence).

CDR3 sequence (DNA): TGTGCCAGCAGCGGACAGAGCCTCAACTATGGCTACACCTTC. This sequence encodes CASSGQSLNYGYTF. The V call is TRBV3-1, the J call TRBJ1-2, with D possibly TRBD1 on 6 matching bases. The V end was cut by 5 bases, the J end by 2 bases, with 12 bases between. This CDR3 region has 14 residues. The germline V gene has CDR1 LGHDT and CDR2 YNNKEL (reference sequence).

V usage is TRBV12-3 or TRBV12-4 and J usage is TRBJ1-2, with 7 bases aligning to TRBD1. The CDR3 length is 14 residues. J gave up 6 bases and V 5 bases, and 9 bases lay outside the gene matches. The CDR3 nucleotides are TGTGCCAGCAGTGAAACAGGGGAGGAGGATGGCTACACCTTC. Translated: CASSETGEEDGYTF.

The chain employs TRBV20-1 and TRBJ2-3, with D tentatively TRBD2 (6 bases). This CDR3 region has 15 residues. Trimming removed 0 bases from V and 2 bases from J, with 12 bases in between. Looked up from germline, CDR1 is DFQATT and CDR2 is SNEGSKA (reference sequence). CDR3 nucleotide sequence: TGCAGTGCTAGAGACCTAGCGACCCCCACAGATACGCAGTATTTT. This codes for CSARDLATPTDTQYF.

For the CDR3, the DNA is TGTGCCAGCAGCCCGCGGGACGGCGGGGACGAGCAGTACTTC. This codes for CASSPRDGGDEQYF. The chain links TRBV11-2 to TRBJ2-7, with a tentative D call TRBD2 (6 bases). The ends were cut back, 5 bases at V and 5 bases at J, with 16 bases in the middle. CDR1 and CDR2 from the germline V gene are SGHAT and FQNNGV. The CDR3 consists of 14 residues.

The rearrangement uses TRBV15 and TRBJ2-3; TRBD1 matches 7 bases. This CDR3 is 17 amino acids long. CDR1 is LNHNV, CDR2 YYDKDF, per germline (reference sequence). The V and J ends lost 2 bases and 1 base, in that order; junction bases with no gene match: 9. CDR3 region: CATSRPQGWYGTDTQYF. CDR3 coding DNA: TGTGCCACCAGCAGACCACAGGGGTGGTACGGCACAGATACGCAGTATTTT. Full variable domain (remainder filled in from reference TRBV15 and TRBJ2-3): DAMVIQNPRYQVTQFGKPVTLSCSQTLNHNVMYWYQQKSSQAPKLLFHYYDKDFNNEADTPDNFQSRRPNTSFCFLDIRSPGLGDTAMYLCATSRPQGWYGTDTQYFGPGTRLTVL.

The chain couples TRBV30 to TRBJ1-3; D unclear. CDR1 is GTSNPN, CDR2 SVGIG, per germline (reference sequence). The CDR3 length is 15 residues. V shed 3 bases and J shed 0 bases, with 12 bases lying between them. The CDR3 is CAWRDHLASGNTIYF. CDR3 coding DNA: TGTGCCTGGAGGGATCATCTGGCCTCTGGAAACACCATATATTTT.

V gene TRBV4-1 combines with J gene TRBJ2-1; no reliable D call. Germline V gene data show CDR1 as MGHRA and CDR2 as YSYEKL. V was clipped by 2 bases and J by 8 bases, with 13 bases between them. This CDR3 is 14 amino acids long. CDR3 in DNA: TGCGCCAGCAGCCAAAGGGCGATCCGGGATGAGCAGTTCTTC. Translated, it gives CASSQRAIRDEQFF.

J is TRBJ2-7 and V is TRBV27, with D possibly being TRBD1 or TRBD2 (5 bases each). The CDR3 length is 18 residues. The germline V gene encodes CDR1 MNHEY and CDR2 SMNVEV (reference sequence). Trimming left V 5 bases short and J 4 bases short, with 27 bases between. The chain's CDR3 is CASSPREVQGDLPYEQYV. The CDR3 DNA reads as TGTGCCAGCAGTCCCCGCGAAGTCCAGGGAGACTTACCTTACGAGCAGTACGTC.

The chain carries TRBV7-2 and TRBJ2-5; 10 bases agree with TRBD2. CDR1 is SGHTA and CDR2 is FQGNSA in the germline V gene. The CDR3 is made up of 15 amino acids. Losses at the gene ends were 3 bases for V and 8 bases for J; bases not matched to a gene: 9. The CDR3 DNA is TGTGCCAGCAGCTTGAGGCTAGCGGGGGAGCCAACCCAGTACTTC. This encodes CASSLRLAGEPTQYF. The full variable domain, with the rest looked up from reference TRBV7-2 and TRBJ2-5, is GAGVSQSPSNKVTEKGKDVELRCDPISGHTALYWYRQSLGQGLEFLIYFQGNSAPDKSGLPSDRFSAERTGGSVSTLTIQRTQQEDSAVYLCASSLRLAGEPTQYFGPGTRLLVL.

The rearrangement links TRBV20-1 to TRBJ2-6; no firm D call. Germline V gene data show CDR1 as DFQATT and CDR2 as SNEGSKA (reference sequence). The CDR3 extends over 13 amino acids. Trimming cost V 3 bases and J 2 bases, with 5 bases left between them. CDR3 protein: CSARGAGANVLTF. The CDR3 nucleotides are TGCAGTGCTAGGGGCGCTGGGGCCAACGTCCTGACTTTC.

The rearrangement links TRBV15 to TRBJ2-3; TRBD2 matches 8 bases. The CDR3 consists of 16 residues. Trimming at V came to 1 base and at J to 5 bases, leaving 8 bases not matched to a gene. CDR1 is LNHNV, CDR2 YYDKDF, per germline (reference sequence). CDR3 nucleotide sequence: TGTGCCACCAGCAGAGGGCCAGCGGGAGCGGAAGATACGCAGTATTTT. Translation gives CATSRGPAGAEDTQYF.

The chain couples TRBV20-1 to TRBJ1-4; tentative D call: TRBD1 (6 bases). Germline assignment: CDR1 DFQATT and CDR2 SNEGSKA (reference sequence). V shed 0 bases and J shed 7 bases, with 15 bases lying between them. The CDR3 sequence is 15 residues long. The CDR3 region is CSARDRAGAGEKLFF. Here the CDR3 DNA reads TGCAGTGCTAGAGATCGGGCAGGGGCGGGTGAAAAACTGTTTTTT.

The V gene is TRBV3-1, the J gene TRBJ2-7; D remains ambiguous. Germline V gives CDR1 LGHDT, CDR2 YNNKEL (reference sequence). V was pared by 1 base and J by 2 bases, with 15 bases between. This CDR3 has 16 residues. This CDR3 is CASSQGRYSRTYEQYF. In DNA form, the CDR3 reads TGTGCCAGCAGCCAAGGACGGTACAGCCGCACCTACGAGCAGTACTTC.

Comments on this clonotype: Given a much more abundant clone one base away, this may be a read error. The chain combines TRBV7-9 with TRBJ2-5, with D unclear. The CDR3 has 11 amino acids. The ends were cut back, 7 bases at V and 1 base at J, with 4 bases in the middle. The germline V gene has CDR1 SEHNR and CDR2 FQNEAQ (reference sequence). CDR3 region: CASTFQETQYF. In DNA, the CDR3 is TGTGCCAGCACCTTCCAAGAGACCCAGTACTTC.

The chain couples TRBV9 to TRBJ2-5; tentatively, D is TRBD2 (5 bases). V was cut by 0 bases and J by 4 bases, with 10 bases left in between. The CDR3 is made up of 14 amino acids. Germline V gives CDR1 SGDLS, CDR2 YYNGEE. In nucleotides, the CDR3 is TGTGCCAGCAGCGTAGCCGTCCGGGGAGAGACCCAGTACTTC. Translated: CASSVAVRGETQYF. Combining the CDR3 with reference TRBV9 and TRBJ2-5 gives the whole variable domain DSGVTQTPKHLITATGQRVTLRCSPRSGDLSVYWYQQSLDQGLQFLIQYYNGEERAKGNILERFSAQQFPDLHSELNLSSLELGDSALYFCASSVAVRGETQYFGPGTRLLVL.

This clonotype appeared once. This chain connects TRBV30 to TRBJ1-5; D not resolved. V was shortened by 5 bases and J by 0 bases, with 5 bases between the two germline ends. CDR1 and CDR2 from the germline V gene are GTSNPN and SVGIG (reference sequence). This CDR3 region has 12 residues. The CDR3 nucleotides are TGTGCCTGGTCAGATAGCAATCAGCCCCAGCATTTT. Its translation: CAWSDSNQPQHF. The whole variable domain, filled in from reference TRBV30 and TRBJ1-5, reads SQTIHQWPATLVQPVGSPLSLECTVEGTSNPNLYWYRQAAGRGLQLLFYSVGIGQISSEVPQNLSASRPQDRQFILSSKKLLLSDSGFYLCAWSDSNQPQHFGDGTRLSIL.

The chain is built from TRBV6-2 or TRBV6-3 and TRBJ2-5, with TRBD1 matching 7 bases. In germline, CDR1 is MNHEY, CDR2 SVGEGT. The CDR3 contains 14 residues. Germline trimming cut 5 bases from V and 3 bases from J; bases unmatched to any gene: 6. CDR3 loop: CASSQQGTEETQYF. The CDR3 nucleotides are TGTGCCAGCAGTCAACAGGGGACCGAAGAGACCCAGTACTTC.